A single sample gave rise to the 26 T cell receptor beta chains below, sequenced in a study of cytomegalovirus exposure and HLA in healthy donors. 60 Vbeta and 13 Jbeta primers were used in PCR. Assay: immunoSEQ multiplex PCR; the TCRdb copy retains only in-frame clones and omits some. Found here are around 200,000 clones, 82% of them singletons; the top ten hold approximately 2.5%. Sequencing was carried out using PBMCs. The receptors were gathered from a middle-aged woman in good health and CMV-seronegative.

The chain combines TRBV28 with TRBJ2-7; the D gene is possibly TRBD2 (6 bases). Trimming took 2 bases from V and 4 from J, leaving 15 bases between them. In germline, CDR1 is MDHEN, CDR2 SYDVKM. This CDR3 has 15 amino acids. The CDR3 DNA follows: TGTGCCAGCAGTTTAGACCCTCGCGCGGGGTACGAGCAGTACTTC. This translates into CASSLDPRAGYEQYF.

The genes are TRBV5-4 and TRBJ2-6, with 8 bases that match TRBD2. The CDR3 has 17 residues. V was pared by 0 bases and J by 3 bases, with 5 bases of the junction left unmatched. CDR1 is SGHNT and CDR2 is YYREEE in the germline V gene (reference sequence). The CDR3 spells CASSLAGGPFGANVLTF. DNA of the CDR3: TGTGCCAGCAGCTTGGCGGGAGGGCCCTTTGGGGCCAACGTCCTGACTTTC.

J is TRBJ2-1 and V is TRBV18; 13 nucleotides align to TRBD2. The CDR3 sequence is 15 residues long. V gave up 4 bases and J gave up 6 bases; unmatched junction bases: 3. Germline loops: CDR1 KGHSH, CDR2 LQKENI. The DNA for the CDR3 is TGTGCCAGCTCACTACGGACTAGCGGGAGCAATGAGCAGTTCTTC. Translated: CASSLRTSGSNEQFF.

The V gene is TRBV6-5, the J gene TRBJ2-2; 10 nucleotides match TRBD2. Germline CDR1 and CDR2: MNHEY and SVGAGI. This CDR3 has 16 residues. J lost 3 bases, V lost 4 bases, and 5 bases had no gene match. The CDR3 here is CASSSWTSGHTGELFF. The CDR3 DNA follows: TGTGCCAGCAGTTCATGGACTAGCGGACACACCGGGGAGCTGTTTTTT.

V usage is TRBV6-1 and J usage is TRBJ2-2; the match to TRBD1 covers 8 bases. The CDR3 has 14 residues. V trimming: 6 bases; J trimming: 3 bases; junction bases outside the gene matches: 3. CDR1 and CDR2 (germline): MNHNS, SASEGT. The chain's CDR3 is CASSPGQDTGELFF. The CDR3 DNA follows: TGTGCCAGCAGCCCGGGACAGGACACCGGGGAGCTGTTTTTT.

This clone occurred once. The chain has TRBV29-1 and TRBJ2-5; D perhaps matches TRBD1 (6 bases). The J call may be in error: the DNA end matches TRBJ2-7 better. This CDR3 has 14 residues. The germline gives CDR1 SQVTM, CDR2 ANQGSEA. CDR3 nucleotides: TGCAGCGTGAGATTGGACAGTAGCTCCTACGAGCAGTACTTC. It specifies CSVRLDSSSYEQYF.

V and J are TRBV5-1 and TRBJ1-2; D not resolved. Trimming removed 3 bases from V and 8 bases from J, with 20 bases in between. Germline CDR1 is SGHRS and CDR2 is YFSETQ. The CDR3 loop spans 15 amino acids. The CDR3: CASSSWGVDREGYTF. The CDR3 DNA sequence: TGCGCCAGCAGCTCATGGGGTGTTGATCGGGAGGGCTACACCTTC.

The chain uses TRBV7-9 and TRBJ1-1, with unresolved D. The CDR3 extends over 13 amino acids. CDR1 and CDR2 (germline): SEHNR, FQNEAQ (reference sequence). V lost 2 bases and J 1 base, leaving 5 bases between the germline ends. CDR3 bases: TGTGCCAGCAGCTTAACTACGAACACTGAAGCTTTCTTT. This encodes CASSLTTNTEAFF.

This clone appeared once. The chain joins TRBV2 to TRBJ1-5, with D tentatively TRBD1 (6 bases). Germline CDR1 reads SNHLY; CDR2 reads FYNNEI. Trimming removed 4 bases at V and 7 bases at J, with 17 bases between. The CDR3 consists of 15 residues. CDR3 nucleotides: TGTGCCAGCAGTGCGCTCAGGGGTCTATGGCAGCCCCAGCATTTT. Protein sequence: CASSALRGLWQPQHF.

The CDR3 is CASSSYSTGVETQYF. The CDR3 DNA is TGTGCCAGCAGCTCTTACAGCACAGGGGTAGAGACCCAGTACTTC. The chain joins TRBV7-9 to TRBJ2-5, with 7 positions matching TRBD1. The CDR3 sequence is 15 residues long. Germline CDR1 is SEHNR and CDR2 is FQNEAQ (reference sequence). V shed 4 bases and J 4 bases; nucleotides not matched to a gene: 9. Variable domain in full (rest from reference TRBV7-9 and TRBJ2-5): DTGVSQNPRHKITKRGQNVTFRCDPISEHNRLYWYRQTLGQGPEFLTYFQNEAQLEKSRLLSDRFSAERPKGSFSTLEIQRTEQGDSAMYLCASSSYSTGVETQYFGPGTRLLVL.

Here the CDR3 reads CATSIRAGLGNQPQHF. The CDR3 DNA reads TGTGCCACCAGTATACGGGCGGGGTTAGGCAATCAGCCCCAGCATTTT. The chain joins TRBV19 to TRBJ1-5, with D uncertain. The V gene's germline CDR1 is LNHDA and CDR2 SQIVND (reference sequence). V lost 10 bases to trimming and J lost 2 bases, with 21 bases between them. This CDR3 region has 16 residues.

The J gene is TRBJ1-5, the V gene TRBV19; D is undetermined. The CDR3 consists of 14 residues. Germline V CDR1 and CDR2: LNHDA, SQIVND (reference sequence). V was shortened by 5 bases and J by 1 base, with 9 bases between the two germline ends. The CDR3 spells CASSVRGSNQPQHF. CDR3 sequence (DNA): TGTGCCAGTAGTGTCCGGGGAAGCAATCAGCCCCAGCATTTT.

V usage is TRBV28 and J usage is TRBJ1-5; possibly TRBD1 for D (6 bases). The germline gives CDR1 MDHEN, CDR2 SYDVKM. V lost 4 bases to trimming and J lost 7 bases, with 17 bases between them. This CDR3 has 15 residues. CDR3 nucleotides: TGTGCCAGCAGTTCTCAGCGGACAGCATTACAGCCCCAGCATTTT. Translation gives CASSSQRTALQPQHF.

This clone was seen only a few times. This rearrangement joins TRBV29-1 to TRBJ1-2; 7 bases line up with TRBD1. Trimming at V came to 1 base and at J to 7 bases, leaving 12 bases not matched to a gene. This CDR3 has 15 residues. Germline V lookup: CDR1 SQVTM, CDR2 ANQGSEA. CDR3 nucleotides: TGCAGCGTTGAAGGGGTCCAGGGGGTAATGAGTGGCTACACCTTC. It yields the protein CSVEGVQGVMSGYTF.

The chain uses TRBV29-1 and TRBJ2-1; TRBD2 aligns across 13 bases. Germline trimming cut 2 bases from V and 0 bases from J; bases unmatched to any gene: 4. This CDR3 has 17 residues. Per the germline V gene, CDR1 is SQVTM and CDR2 is ANQGSEA. In DNA, the CDR3 is TGCAGCGTTGAAACTAGCGGGAGGGAGAGCTCCTACAATGAGCAGTTCTTC. It encodes CSVETSGRESSYNEQFF.

This sequence joins TRBV4-1 and TRBJ2-7; 8 nucleotides agree with TRBD1. V was pared by 6 bases and J by 2 bases, with 12 bases of the junction left unmatched. This CDR3 spans 16 amino acids. CDR1 and CDR2 from the germline V gene are MGHRA and YSYEKL. CDR3 amino acids: CASSPAPGQVAYEQYF. The CDR3 nucleotides are TGCGCCAGCAGTCCAGCGCCGGGACAGGTTGCCTACGAGCAGTACTTC.

The chain is built from TRBV19 and TRBJ1-1, with D perhaps TRBD1 (6 bases). CDR1 and CDR2 (germline): LNHDA, SQIVND (reference sequence). The CDR3 consists of 15 residues. Trimming shortened V by 3 bases and J by 1 base, and 12 bases separated the two germline ends. The CDR3 reads CASSMTGGGNTEAFF. The CDR3 DNA sequence: TGTGCCAGTAGTATGACAGGCGGAGGGAACACTGAAGCTTTCTTT.

The V call is TRBV2, the J call TRBJ1-2; D is uncertain. This CDR3 is 13 amino acids long. Deletions cut 3 bases from V and 8 bases from J, with 13 bases between. The germline V gene encodes CDR1 SNHLY and CDR2 FYNNEI. The CDR3 region is CASSDTLSGGYTF. The CDR3 bases are TGTGCCAGCAGTGATACCCTCTCGGGGGGCTACACCTTC. Full variable domain (remainder filled in from reference TRBV2 and TRBJ1-2): EPEVTQTPSHQVTQMGQEVILRCVPISNHLYFYWYRQILGQKVEFLVSFYNNEISEKSEIFDDQFSVERPDGSNFTLKIRSTKLEDSAMYFCASSDTLSGGYTFGSGTRLTVV.

Details on this clone: The sample carries other DNA sequences with the same CDR3. This sequence joins TRBV6-5 and TRBJ1-2, with 8 positions matching TRBD1. CDR3 length: 14 residues. The ends lost 0 bases at V and 4 bases at J; junction bases unmatched: 1. Germline CDR1 reads MNHEY; CDR2 reads SVGAGI. CDR3 nucleotide sequence: TGTGCCAGCAGTTACTCCACAGGGGGCTATGGCTACACCTTC. Its translation is CASSYSTGGYGYTF.

This clone has more than one count but fewer than ten. This chain links TRBV18 with TRBJ1-5, with a weak D call TRBD1 (6 bases). The germline V gene encodes CDR1 KGHSH and CDR2 LQKENI. The V and J ends lost 4 bases and 0 bases respectively, with 13 bases between them. The CDR3 consists of 16 residues. CDR3 coding DNA: TGTGCCAGCTCACTCCAAGACAGGTATAGCAATCAGCCCCAGCATTTT. Protein: CASSLQDRYSNQPQHF.

This rearrangement joins TRBV19 to TRBJ1-5, with D tentatively TRBD1 (6 bases). Germline V CDR1 and CDR2: LNHDA, SQIVND (reference sequence). Trimming cost V 6 bases and J 3 bases, with 12 bases left between them. CDR3 length: 14 amino acids. The CDR3 loop is CASSLDRSNQPQHF. For the CDR3, the DNA is TGTGCCAGTAGCCTAGACAGGTCCAATCAGCCCCAGCATTTT. The full variable domain, completed using reference TRBV19 and TRBJ1-5, is DGGITQSPKYLFRKEGQNVTLSCEQNLNHDAMYWYRQDPGQGLRLIYYSQIVNDFQKGDIAEGYSVSREKKESFPLTVTSAQKNPTAFYLCASSLDRSNQPQHFGDGTRLSIL.

This clone was observed a few times. This chain connects TRBV5-6 to TRBJ1-2; D is possibly TRBD1 (5 bases). Germline V gene sequence: CDR1 SGHDT, CDR2 YYEEEE. This CDR3 has 13 residues. V was cut by 2 bases and J by 4 bases, with 9 bases left in between. The CDR3 DNA sequence: TGTGCCAGCAGCTTCAGGGAGGGCTATGGCTACACCTTC. It codes for CASSFREGYGYTF.

CDR3 bases: TGTGCCAGCAGCCAAGATCGCGGCGACCCAAATTTCTTC. It codes for CASSQDRGDPNFF. This chain uses TRBV4-2 with TRBJ2-1, with D unclear. V dropped 0 bases and J dropped 16 bases, with 16 bases sitting between them. The germline CDR1 and CDR2 sequences are LGHNA and YNFKEQ. The CDR3 has 13 residues.

This rearrangement joins TRBV9 to TRBJ1-1; D remains unclear. V lost 0 bases, J lost 7 bases, and 10 bases lay in between. Germline V gives CDR1 SGDLS, CDR2 YYNGEE. This CDR3 comprises 13 residues. As DNA, the CDR3 is TGTGCCAGCAGCGTAGAATCCCGCAGTGAAGCTTTCTTT. Protein product: CASSVESRSEAFF.

The gene calls are TRBV4-2 and TRBJ2-2, with TRBD2 identical over 9 bases. The J segment lost 6 bases and the V segment lost 7 bases, leaving 9 bases of the junction unmatched. This CDR3 region has 15 residues. From germline, CDR1 is LGHNA and CDR2 YNFKEQ. The CDR3 DNA reads as TGTGCCAGCACATCGGGACTAGCAAAGTCCGGGGAGCTGTTTTTT. This encodes CASTSGLAKSGELFF.

This chain connects TRBV4-1 to TRBJ2-3; a possible D gene is TRBD1 (5 bases). This CDR3 comprises 13 residues. Per germline, CDR1 MGHRA and CDR2 YSYEKL. V was pared by 6 bases and J by 9 bases, with 16 bases between. In nucleotides, the CDR3 is TGCGCCAGCAGGCCACCTGGGGCCCACACGCAGTATTTT. This translates into CASRPPGAHTQYF.